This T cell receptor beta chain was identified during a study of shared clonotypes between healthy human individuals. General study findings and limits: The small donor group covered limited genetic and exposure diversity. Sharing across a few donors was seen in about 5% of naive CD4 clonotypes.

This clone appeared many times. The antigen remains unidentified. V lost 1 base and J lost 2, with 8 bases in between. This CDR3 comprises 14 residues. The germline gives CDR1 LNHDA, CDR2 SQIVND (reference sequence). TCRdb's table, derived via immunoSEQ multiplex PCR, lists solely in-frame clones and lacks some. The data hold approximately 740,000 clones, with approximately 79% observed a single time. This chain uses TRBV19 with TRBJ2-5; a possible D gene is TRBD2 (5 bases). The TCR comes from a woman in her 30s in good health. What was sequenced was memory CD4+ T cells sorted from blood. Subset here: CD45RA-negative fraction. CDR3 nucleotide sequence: TGTGCCAGTAGTATAGCAGCGGTGCAAGAGACCCAGTACTTC. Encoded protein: CASSIAAVQETQYF.